This T cell receptor (beta chain) comes out of a study of T-cell reconstitution after alpha-beta-depleted transplantation in children. Overall study findings and caveats: By about two months after transplant, alpha-beta T cells reportedly arose from several hundred graft clones that had expanded. A year post-transplant, T-cell counts and diversity derived mostly from newly produced T cells. Several patients had high TCRbeta diversity at day 60; it came from surviving recipient T cells and thymic progenitors.

Researchers prepared the TCRbeta library using unique molecular identifiers, the study reports. In TCRdb, the PCR reads were re-called with MiXCR into one record per CDR3 protein. The profile shows about 250,000 distinct CDR3 sequences, around 25% of them singletons. Details on this clonotype: Its antigen is unknown.

Unmatched junction bases numbered 8, after V lost 0 bases and J lost 5 bases. The CDR3 totals 17 residues. In germline, CDR1 is KGHDR, CDR2 SFDVKD. The chain joins TRBV24-1 to TRBJ2-1; 8 bases match TRBD1. The source is a female patient aged 2 to 10 who had a stem cell transplant for congenital amegakaryocytic thrombocytopenia, so the T cells may come from the graft donor. The sequences come from PBMCs, mostly from graft donor cells, collected 360 days after TCRalphabeta/CD19-depleted stem cell transplant. The CDR3 DNA reads as TGTGCCACCAGTGATTTGCCCATTGGACAGGGAAACAATGAGCAGTTCTTC. Translated: CATSDLPIGQGNNEQFF.